What follows are 26 T cell receptor beta chains derived from one specimen sequenced in a study of low-dose radiotherapy and immunotherapy resistance in tumors. Regarding time point: after trial treatment. Treatment of the sample: LDRT plus nivolumab, ipilimumab, low-dose cyclophosphamide and aspirin (RACIN trial). With TRAV- and TRBV-specific primers, first-strand cDNA was made, covering the alpha and beta chains. The PCR that amplified TCRs ran for approximately 20 cycles, relying on a constant-region primer and a V-primer adapter. TCRdb processed the reads anew with MiXCR; each CDR3 protein has one entry. Of fewer than 110,000 distinct CDR3 sequences detected, around 21% appear once; the ten largest clones hold approximately 4%. The source material was PBMCs, sampled after low-dose radiotherapy plus immunotherapy. The source of these receptors is a male donor with prostate cancer.

This sequence joins TRBV10-3 and TRBJ2-4; 7 bases are shared with TRBD1. Germline trimming cut 2 bases from V and 2 bases from J; bases unmatched to any gene: 6. CDR1 and CDR2 from the germline V gene are ENHRY and SYGVKD. This CDR3 is 16 amino acids long. DNA for the CDR3: TGTGCCATCAGTGAGAGGACAGGAGGAACCAAAAACATTCAGTACTTC. It encodes CAISERTGGTKNIQYF.

Notes on this clonotype: The junction differs from germline at one of its ends, possibly a read error. The rearrangement uses TRBV12-3 or TRBV12-4 and TRBJ2-1; 9 bases line up with TRBD1. The CDR3 spans 13 residues. CDR3 bases: TGTGCCAGCAGTTTAGCAGGGGACAGGGAACGGATCTTC. It specifies CASSLAGDRERIF.

This clonotype was found once. V gene TRBV6-1 combines with J gene TRBJ2-2; 13 nucleotides align to TRBD2. V was clipped by 6 bases and J by 6 bases; unmatched bases: 10. Germline V CDR1 and CDR2: MNHNS, SASEGT. The CDR3 spans 17 residues. The CDR3 is CASRLGLAGPGAGELFF. In DNA, the CDR3 is TGTGCCAGCAGATTGGGACTAGCGGGACCCGGAGCCGGGGAGCTGTTTTTT.

V is TRBV29-1 and J is TRBJ2-2; either TRBD1 or TRBD2 may supply D (5 bases each). CDR1 is SQVTM and CDR2 is ANQGSEA in the germline V gene. This CDR3 has 17 residues. V lost 7 bases to trimming and J lost 0 bases, with 21 bases between them. CDR3 DNA sequence: TGCAGCGCCAAAGGACACGCGGACTCGACGAACACCGGGGAGCTGTTTTTT. The encoded protein is CSAKGHADSTNTGELFF.

Concerning this clonotype: This may stem from a read error, because a much larger clone lies one nucleotide away. The chain carries TRBV5-3 and TRBJ1-1, with D hard to call. TRBV5-3 is noted as an ORF with a role that remains uncertain. This CDR3 region has 13 residues. The V and J ends lost 8 bases and 1 base respectively, with 12 bases between them. CDR3 coding DNA: TGTGCCAGCAGCCGGAGTACGAACACTGAAGCTTTCTTT. It translates to CASSRSTNTEAFF.

This clonotype was counted many times. The rearrangement links TRBV11-2 to TRBJ1-2; 9 bases fit TRBD1. Per the germline V gene, CDR1 is SGHAT and CDR2 is FQNNGV. With 1 base clipped from V and 3 bases from J, the junction kept 15 bases outside the gene matches. The length of the CDR3 is 19 residues. CDR3 nucleotide sequence: TGTGCCAGCAGCTTAGGACCCCTCGGGGGACAGGGCCTTGACTATGGCTACACCTTC. Protein product: CASSLGPLGGQGLDYGYTF.

In this sample, this clonotype turned up many times. V usage is TRBV6-2 or TRBV6-3 and J usage is TRBJ1-2; tentatively, D is TRBD1 (6 bases). Germline V gene data show CDR1 as MNHEY and CDR2 as SVGEGT. Trimming took 7 bases from V and 7 from J, leaving 16 bases between them. CDR3 length: 13 amino acids. CDR3 protein: CASIAGTFFGYTF. Here the CDR3 DNA reads TGTGCCAGCATCGCCGGGACATTTTTTGGCTACACCTTC.

This clonotype was seen a few times. The V call is TRBV6-2 or TRBV6-3, the J call TRBJ2-5; TRBD2 agrees at 12 bases. The CDR3 runs to 15 residues. Germline V gene lookup returns CDR1 MNHEY and CDR2 SVGEGT. V lost 7 bases, J lost 1 base, and 4 bases stayed unmatched. For the CDR3, the DNA is TGTGCCAGCAATGGACTAGCGGGGACCCAAGAGACCCAGTACTTC. Translated: CASNGLAGTQETQYF.

This clonotype was detected many times. The V call is TRBV14, the J call TRBJ1-2; D is perhaps TRBD1 (5 bases). Looked up from germline, CDR1 is SGHDN and CDR2 is FVKESK. The CDR3 length is 13 residues. V was trimmed by 4 bases and J by 4 bases, leaving 10 bases between them. The CDR3 region has the DNA TGTGCCAGCAGCCGGGGGAGGACCTATGGCTACACCTTC. Translated, it gives CASSRGRTYGYTF.

In its sample, this clonotype was seen many times. The genes are TRBV27 and TRBJ2-7, with 7 nucleotides matching TRBD2. The germline CDR1 and CDR2 sequences are MNHEY and SMNVEV (reference sequence). CDR3 length: 20 amino acids. The V gene end was trimmed by 5 bases and the J gene end by 6 bases; junction bases not matched to a gene: 28. The CDR3 protein is CASSKLRAGPLTAGVGEQYF. For the CDR3, the DNA is TGTGCCAGCAGTAAACTTCGAGCAGGGCCACTGACCGCGGGAGTTGGCGAGCAGTACTTC.

This clonotype showed up many times. This chain connects TRBV19 to TRBJ1-3; D unresolved. Per the germline V gene, CDR1 is LNHDA and CDR2 is SQIVND (reference sequence). V dropped 3 bases and J dropped 0 bases, with 9 bases sitting between them. This CDR3 has 15 residues. CDR3 sequence reads: CASSIVGDSGNTIYF. The CDR3 bases are TGTGCCAGTAGTATCGTCGGGGACTCTGGAAACACCATATATTTT.

This clonotype was observed at least ten times. The chain couples TRBV29-1 to TRBJ2-1, with D perhaps matching TRBD2 (7 bases). The CDR3 loop spans 14 amino acids. Trimming took 6 bases from V and 7 from J, leaving 19 bases between them. CDR1 SQVTM and CDR2 ANQGSEA come from the germline V gene. Written as DNA, the CDR3 is TGCAGCGTCGCCGGGGGCTGGGGGGGAAATGAGCAGTTCTTC. It specifies CSVAGGWGGNEQFF.

In this sample, this clonotype turned up many times. The chain recombines TRBV7-9 with TRBJ2-5; 11 bases fit TRBD2. The germline V gene has CDR1 SEHNR and CDR2 FQNEAQ (reference sequence). The V segment lost 1 base and the J segment 2 bases; nucleotides outside the gene matches: 6. The length of the CDR3 is 17 residues. The CDR3 spells CASSLGLAGYLQETQYF. CDR3 DNA: TGTGCCAGCAGCTTAGGACTAGCGGGGTACCTGCAAGAGACCCAGTACTTC.

This clonotype appeared many times. The genes are TRBV27 and TRBJ1-5; D is unresolved. This CDR3 region has 13 residues. The germline V gene has CDR1 MNHEY and CDR2 SMNVEV (reference sequence). The V and J ends lost 3 bases and 5 bases respectively, with 8 bases between them. The CDR3 reads CASSLVSDQPQHF. CDR3 in DNA: TGTGCCAGCAGTTTGGTGTCGGATCAGCCCCAGCATTTT.

Ten or more counts support this clonotype. The rearrangement links TRBV2 to TRBJ2-1; no definite D call. V was pared by 2 bases and J by 8 bases, with 4 bases between. CDR3 length equals 11 residues. The germline V gene encodes CDR1 SNHLY and CDR2 FYNNEI. The CDR3 sequence is CASSERDEQFF. CDR3 sequence (DNA): TGTGCCAGCAGTGAAAGGGATGAGCAGTTCTTC.

The V call is TRBV10-3, the J call TRBJ2-1; 11 bases agree with TRBD1. CDR3 length equals 15 residues. Looked up from germline, CDR1 is ENHRY and CDR2 is SYGVKD. J gave up 9 bases and V 8 bases, and 12 bases lay outside the gene matches. CDR3 sequence reads: CAIWGPGQGDGEQFF. The CDR3 nucleotides are TGTGCCATCTGGGGCCCGGGACAGGGGGACGGTGAGCAGTTCTTC.

This clonotype was picked up many times. Here the CDR3 reads CASGGARISPLHF. In DNA, the CDR3 is TGTGCCAGCGGAGGGGCGCGAATATCACCCCTCCACTTT. The chain employs TRBV12-3 or TRBV12-4 and TRBJ1-6; possible D gene TRBD1, 5 bases. This CDR3 spans 13 amino acids. Between the trimmed V and J ends, which lost 8 bases and 10 bases, there was a span of 15 bases.

This clonotype was found a few times. CDR3 protein: CASSPGTGSSDEQFF. The CDR3, as DNA: TGTGCCAGCAGTCCCGGGACAGGGTCTTCCGATGAGCAGTTCTTC. V usage is TRBV6-2 or TRBV6-3 and J usage is TRBJ2-1; 9 bases agree with TRBD1. The V and J ends lost 5 bases and 8 bases, in that order; junction bases with no gene match: 10. Germline V gene data show CDR1 as MNHEY and CDR2 as SVGEGT. The CDR3 extends over 15 amino acids.

The chain has TRBV12-3 or TRBV12-4 and TRBJ1-1; tentatively, D is TRBD1 (5 bases). The CDR3 has 16 amino acids. Deletions cut 3 bases from V and 1 base from J, with 15 bases between. CDR3 residues: CASSFGQGRGNTEAFF. The DNA for the CDR3 is TGTGCCAGCAGTTTCGGGCAGGGACGGGGGAACACTGAAGCTTTCTTT.

There are many counts of this clonotype. The gene calls are TRBV24-1 and TRBJ2-3; D gene unclear. Germline CDR1 reads KGHDR; CDR2 reads SFDVKD. CDR3 length equals 14 residues. The V gene lost 4 bases and the J gene lost 1 base, with 8 bases spanning the gap. CDR3 amino acids: CATSEGLGTDTQYF. The CDR3 region has the DNA TGTGCCACCAGTGAGGGATTAGGCACAGATACGCAGTATTTT.

This clonotype was found many times. The CDR3 here is CASSSSSGWGGYTF. In DNA, the CDR3 is TGTGCCAGTAGTTCCAGTTCAGGGTGGGGTGGCTACACCTTC. The chain couples TRBV19 to TRBJ1-2; D is perhaps TRBD1 (5 bases). Between the trimmed V and J ends, which lost 5 bases and 7 bases, there was a span of 17 bases. CDR3 size: 14 residues. Germline values: CDR1 LNHDA, CDR2 SQIVND (reference sequence).

This clonotype was counted at least ten times. V and J are TRBV14 and TRBJ2-3, with 7 nucleotides matching TRBD1. CDR3 size: 14 residues. The junction had 7 bases not matched to a gene; V was cut back by 5 bases and J by 5 bases. CDR1 SGHDN and CDR2 FVKESK come from the germline V gene. CDR3 sequence reads: CASSATGVQDTQYF. For the CDR3, the DNA is TGTGCCAGCAGCGCCACAGGGGTGCAAGATACGCAGTATTTT.

This clonotype came up a few times. The rearrangement links TRBV6-1 to TRBJ1-1; D is unresolved. This CDR3 is 11 amino acids long. V gave up 7 bases and J gave up 4 bases, with 7 bases separating them. Germline lookup yields CDR1 MNHNS and CDR2 SASEGT. This CDR3 is CASNKGTEAFF. The CDR3 DNA follows: TGTGCCAGCAACAAAGGCACTGAAGCTTTCTTT.

The chain recombines TRBV5-6 with TRBJ2-3; D is ambiguous. The V gene lost 0 bases and the J gene lost 4 bases, with 6 bases spanning the gap. Germline assignment: CDR1 SGHDT and CDR2 YYEEEE. The CDR3 spans 13 residues. CDR3 nucleotides: TGTGCCAGCAGCTTGGTTAGGGCAGATACGCAGTATTTT. This encodes CASSLVRADTQYF.

The chain has TRBV23-1 and TRBJ2-1; weak D call: TRBD1 (6 bases). TRBV23-1 is known as an ORF, though its function is uncertain. The germline V and J ends were trimmed by 0 bases and 0 bases, with 12 bases remaining between them. The CDR3 is 17 residues long. This chain's CDR3 is CASSQSTTGSSYNEQFF. The CDR3 bases are TGCGCCAGCAGTCAATCGACCACAGGGAGCTCCTACAATGAGCAGTTCTTC.

This clonotype showed up many times. The chain has TRBV2 and TRBJ2-2, with no clear D. The CDR3 has 16 amino acids. The germline V and J ends were trimmed by 5 bases and 2 bases, with 15 bases remaining between them. The germline V gene has CDR1 SNHLY and CDR2 FYNNEI. CDR3 protein: CASSLPAKYNTGELFF. The CDR3 DNA reads as TGTGCCAGCAGTCTGCCGGCGAAATACAACACCGGGGAGCTGTTTTTT. The full variable domain, in which reference TRBV2 and TRBJ2-2 provide the parts outside the CDR3, is EPEVTQTPSHQVTQMGQEVILRCVPISNHLYFYWYRQILGQKVEFLVSFYNNEISEKSEIFDDQFSVERPDGSNFTLKIRSTKLEDSAMYFCASSLPAKYNTGELFFGEGSRLTVL.